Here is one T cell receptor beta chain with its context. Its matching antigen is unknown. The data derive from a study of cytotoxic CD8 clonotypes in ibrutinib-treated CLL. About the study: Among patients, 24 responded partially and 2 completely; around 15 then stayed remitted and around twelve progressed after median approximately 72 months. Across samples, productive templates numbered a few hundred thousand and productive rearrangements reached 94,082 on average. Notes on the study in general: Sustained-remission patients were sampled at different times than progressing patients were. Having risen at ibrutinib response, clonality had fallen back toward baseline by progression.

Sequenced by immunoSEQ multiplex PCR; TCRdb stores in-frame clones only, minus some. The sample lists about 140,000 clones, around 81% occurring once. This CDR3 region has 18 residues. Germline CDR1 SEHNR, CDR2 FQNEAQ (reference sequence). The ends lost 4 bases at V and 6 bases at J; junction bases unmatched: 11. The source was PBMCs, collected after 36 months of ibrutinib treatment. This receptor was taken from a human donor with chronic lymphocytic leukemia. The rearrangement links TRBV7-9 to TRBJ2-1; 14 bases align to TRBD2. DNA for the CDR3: TGTGCCAGCAGCTCCCTTCAGGGGGGACTAGCGGGAGTCAATGAGCAGTTCTTC. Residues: CASSSLQGGLAGVNEQFF.